This entry describes one T cell receptor (beta chain). Its antigen remains unknown. This entry comes from a study of shared clonotypes between healthy human individuals. Study-level findings and limits: The sole specimen, blood, was sampled, and tissue repertoires likely differ.

Replicate PCRs for sorted subsets used approximately 220 ng DNA; this equaled 25,000 to 35,000 T cell genomes. TCRdb's copy holds only in-frame clones and misses some; the assay was immunoSEQ multiplex PCR. This repertoire shows about 1 million clones, 65% to 75% found once; its top ten account for around 1.5%. The V gene's germline CDR1 is ENHRY and CDR2 SYGVKD. This CDR3 is 14 amino acids long. Trimming pared 5 bases from V and 2 bases from J, leaving 9 bases between. The sequencing sample was made of memory CD4+ T cells sorted from blood. Regarding subset: CD45RA-negative fraction. The chain uses TRBV10-3 and TRBJ2-2, with D tentatively TRBD1 (5 bases). This sequence originates from a man between 18 and 29 years old in good health. The CDR3 reads CAISSRANTGELFF. For the CDR3, the DNA is TGTGCCATCAGTTCCAGGGCAAACACCGGGGAGCTGTTTTTT.